The rows below give T cell receptor beta chains drawn from one sample of a study of identical twins. TCRdb passed the 5' RACE reads through MiXCR, listing each CDR3 protein once. The sample consists of about 530,000 distinct CDR3 sequences, roughly 15% of them appearing once. This sample also appeared in a second study, on yellow fever vaccine responses in identical twins.

What was sequenced was CD4+ T cells sorted from blood. The source of these receptors is a woman in her late teens or twenties in good health. Both conserved end residues are part of each CDR3. The D gene is left open where the match is weak. The size field is filled for only some rows; it gives once, few, many or a size class.

>TRBD1|TRBV5-1|NA|TRBJ1-4
TGCGCCAGCAGCTTGGAGGGGGACAGGGTGAGAGAAAAACTGTTTTTT
CASSLEGDRVREKLFF
>NA|TRBV24-1|few|TRBJ2-1
TGTGCCACCAGTGATCGGACTGAGCAGTTCTTC
CATSDRTEQFF
>NA|TRBV12-3/TRBV12-4|NA|TRBJ2-2
TGTGCCAGCAGTAGTATCGGGGGTGGTGGGGAGCTGTTTTTT
CASSSIGGGGELFF
>NA|TRBV10-3|few|TRBJ1-6
TGTGCCATCAGTGAGTCGACTTCACCCCTCCACTTT
CAISESTSPLHF
>NA|TRBV2|NA|TRBJ1-1
TGTGCCAGCAGTGGGTATGGGGGGGTGCTGAACACTGAAGCTTTCTTT
CASSGYGGVLNTEAFF
>TRBD2|TRBV20-1|NA|TRBJ2-3
TGCAGTGCTACCCCGCGGGGGGGAGGGTTCCCAGATACGCAGTATTTT
CSATPRGGGFPDTQYF
>TRBD1|TRBV6-5|NA|TRBJ2-7
TGTGCCAGCAGTTCCGGACAGGGGATGACCTACGAGCAGTACTTC
CASSSGQGMTYEQYF
>NA|TRBV20-1|few|TRBJ2-1
TGCAGTGCTGGGGACGGGCCCAACAATGAGCAGTTCTTC
CSAGDGPNNEQFF
>TRBD1|TRBV3-1|few|TRBJ2-2
TGTGCCAGCAGCCCTCCCCCCCGGACAGGGCAAACCGGGGAGCTGTTTTTT
CASSPPPRTGQTGELFF
>TRBD1|TRBV18|few|TRBJ2-6
TGTGCCAGCTCAACCGGGACAGCTCTTTGGGGGGCCAACGTCCTGACTTTC
CASSTGTALWGANVLTF
>NA|TRBV24-1|many|TRBJ1-3
TGTGCCACCAGTGATCCTAAACAGGGAGGAAACACCATATATTTT
CATSDPKQGGNTIYF
>NA|TRBV28|few|TRBJ2-7
TGTGCCAGCAGCCTCACAGGGAGGAGGGGATACGAGCAGTACTTC
CASSLTGRRGYEQYF
>TRBD1|TRBV25-1|NA|TRBJ1-1
TGTGCCAGCGGAGGGACAGGGGGCACTGAAGCTTTCTTT
CASGGTGGTEAFF
>TRBD2|TRBV27|few|TRBJ2-3
TGTGCCAGCAGTTTAGAGGGGGGCGCGGGAGGGGTGCCAGATACGCAGTATTTT
CASSLEGGAGGVPDTQYF
>TRBD2|TRBV6-1|NA|TRBJ2-7
TGTGCCAGCAGCCGACTAGCGGAAGCCACCTACGAGCAGTACTTC
CASSRLAEATYEQYF
>NA|TRBV6-1|few|TRBJ1-1
TGTGCCAGCACGCAAGGAGGGGGCACTGAAGCTTTCTTT
CASTQGGGTEAFF
>NA|TRBV29-1|NA|TRBJ2-7
TGCAGCGGCATCGGGGCAGGGTCCTACGAGCAGTACTTC
CSGIGAGSYEQYF
>NA|TRBV27|NA|TRBJ2-1
TGTGCCAGCAGTCAGCTGGGATACAAATACAATGAGCAGTTCTTC
CASSQLGYKYNEQFF
>NA|TRBV4-1|NA|TRBJ1-5
TGCGCCAGCAGCCAAGATCGAAGGGTTCAGCCCCAGCATTTT
CASSQDRRVQPQHF
>NA|TRBV3-1|NA|TRBJ2-1
TGTGCCAGCAGCCAATCCCTCCAAGTCGCGGGGCAGTTCTTC
CASSQSLQVAGQFF
>NA|TRBV14|once|TRBJ2-5
TGTGCCAGCAGCCCCTGGACAGACCAAGAGACCCAGTACTTC
CASSPWTDQETQYF
>TRBD2|TRBV3-1|NA|TRBJ2-1
TGTGCCAGCAGCCAATGGGGGGGGTACAATGAGCAGTTCTTC
CASSQWGGYNEQFF
>NA|TRBV5-1|NA|TRBJ1-2
TGCGCCAGCAGCAGCATCGGAGGGGCTAACTATGGCTACACCTTC
CASSSIGGANYGYTF
>TRBD2|TRBV4-1|few|TRBJ2-5
TGCGCCAGCAGCCAAGGTCTAGCGGGAACTGAGACCCAGTACTTC
CASSQGLAGTETQYF
>NA|TRBV3-1|few|TRBJ2-1
TGTGCCAGCAGCCGTCGGGACGTAGGCGGCAATGAGCAGTTCTTC
CASSRRDVGGNEQFF
>NA|TRBV28|few|TRBJ1-4
TGTGCCAGCATCGCTGATCAGGGGTCCCTCTGGGGAAAACTGTTTTTT
CASIADQGSLWGKLFF
>TRBD2|TRBV11-3|few|TRBJ2-7
TGTGCCAGCAGCTCCTTAGCGGGAGTGGAAGAGCAGTACTTC
CASSSLAGVEEQYF
>NA|TRBV28|NA|TRBJ2-5
TGTGCCAGCAGTTCCAGGGGTTGGACCCAGTACTTC
CASSSRGWTQYF
>NA|TRBV28|NA|TRBJ2-3
TGTGCCAGCAACACGGACAGCCTTCTTTTTAGCACAGATACGCAGTATTTT
CASNTDSLLFSTDTQYF
>NA|TRBV4-2|NA|TRBJ1-2
TGTGCCAGCAGCCAAAAGGACGGTAACTATGGCTACACCTTC
CASSQKDGNYGYTF
>NA|TRBV7-9|many|TRBJ1-1
TGTGCCAGCAGCCCGGAGGGCACTGAAGCTTTCTTT
CASSPEGTEAFF
>TRBD1|TRBV11-2|few|TRBJ1-2
TGTGCCAGCAGCACATACAGGGGGCAAGGCTATGGCTACACCTTC
CASSTYRGQGYGYTF
>NA|TRBV28|few|TRBJ2-3
TGTGCCACCAGGGTGAGCACAGATACGCAGTATTTT
CATRVSTDTQYF
>TRBD1|TRBV15|few|TRBJ2-7
TGTGCCACCAGCAGAGAGCGGACAGGGGGCTACGAGCAGTACTTC
CATSRERTGGYEQYF
>NA|TRBV12-3/TRBV12-4|NA|TRBJ1-1
TGTGCCAGCAGCCTCCGGGGTGGGTACACTGAAGCTTTCTTT
CASSLRGGYTEAFF
>TRBD1|TRBV12-3/TRBV12-4|few|TRBJ1-3
TGTGCCAGCAGGGAAGACAGGGTAAACTTTGGAAACACCATATATTTT
CASREDRVNFGNTIYF
>TRBD2|TRBV5-1|NA|TRBJ2-1
TGCGCCAACCCCTCCCCGGCGGGGGGATGCCATGAGCAGTTCTTC
CANPSPAGGCHEQFF
>NA|TRBV5-5|few|TRBJ2-5
TGTGCCAGCAGCTTGTTTTCTGGGGAGACCCAGTACTTC
CASSLFSGETQYF
>TRBD2|TRBV20-1|NA|TRBJ2-7
TGCAGTGCTGTGAGAGGACTAGCGGGTTCCTCCTACGAGCAGTACTTC
CSAVRGLAGSSYEQYF
>NA|TRBV29-1|NA|TRBJ1-1
TGCAGCGTTGAACCCCGGCTCGCGCCGAACACTGAAGCTTTCTTT
CSVEPRLAPNTEAFF
>TRBD1|TRBV2|few|TRBJ1-2
TGTGCCAGCCTAGGGACAGTCACCCCCCTCTATGGCTACACCTTC
CASLGTVTPLYGYTF
>NA|TRBV6-1|few|TRBJ1-3
TGTGCCAGCAGTGATGGGGGACTCGGAAACACCATATATTTT
CASSDGGLGNTIYF
>NA|TRBV7-8|few|TRBJ1-2
TGTGCCAGCAGCCCGAAACCGGGAAGTCATGGCTACACCTTC
CASSPKPGSHGYTF
>NA|TRBV3-1|many|TRBJ2-5
TGTGCCAGCAGCCCGGGTTATGGGACCCAGTACTTC
CASSPGYGTQYF
>NA|TRBV10-3|few|TRBJ1-5
TGTGCCATCAGTGAGTTCGCAGGGAGTGCCCAGCCCCAGCATTTT
CAISEFAGSAQPQHF
>TRBD1|TRBV10-1|few|TRBJ2-5
TGCGCCAGCAGTTCGGACAGGGAATACGAGACCCAGTACTTC
CASSSDREYETQYF
>NA|TRBV7-2|many|TRBJ2-1
TGTGCCAGCAGCTTGGCTAGCATATCCTACAATGAGCAGTTCTTC
CASSLASISYNEQFF
>TRBD1|TRBV12-3/TRBV12-4|many|TRBJ2-7
TGTGCCAGCAGCGGACAGGGTCGGTCCTACGAGCAGTACTTC
CASSGQGRSYEQYF
>TRBD2|TRBV5-4|few|TRBJ2-7
TGTGCCAGCAGCGGAGGACTAGCGGGACTCTCCTACGAGCAGTACTTC
CASSGGLAGLSYEQYF
>NA|TRBV9|NA|TRBJ2-3
TGTGCCAGCAGCTTTGTCCAGTACTACACAGATACGCAGTATTTT
CASSFVQYYTDTQYF
>TRBD1|TRBV10-3|NA|TRBJ2-3
TGTGCCATCAGCCTAACTCCGGGACAGGGCACAGATACGCAGTATTTT
CAISLTPGQGTDTQYF
>NA|TRBV4-1|NA|TRBJ2-2
TGCGCCAGCAGCCAGGCGACGTTTACCGGGGAGCTGTTTTTT
CASSQATFTGELFF
>NA|TRBV19|NA|TRBJ2-3
TGTGCCAGTAGTATCGGTGGGACTAGCACAGATACGCAGTATTTT
CASSIGGTSTDTQYF
>NA|TRBV29-1|few|TRBJ1-4
TGCAGCGTTGAAGAGGAGGGGAGGGTTAATGAAAAACTGTTTTTT
CSVEEEGRVNEKLFF
>TRBD2|TRBV20-1|NA|TRBJ2-1
TGCAGTGCCAGGGAGGGATTCTACAATGAGCAGTTCTTC
CSAREGFYNEQFF
>NA|TRBV12-3/TRBV12-4|many|TRBJ1-2
TGTGCCAGCAGCTCGGGGTCCTATGGCTACACCTTC
CASSSGSYGYTF
>TRBD2|TRBV19|NA|TRBJ2-7
TGTGCCAGTAGTGATAGCGGGGGCTACGAGCAGTACTTC
CASSDSGGYEQYF
>NA|TRBV14|many|TRBJ2-1
TGTGCCAGCAGCCCGTTAGCGATAAATGAGCAGTTCTTC
CASSPLAINEQFF
>NA|TRBV24-1|NA|TRBJ2-5
TGTGCCACCAGTGATCCAAGCGGTTTCTTCGAGACCCAGTACTTC
CATSDPSGFFETQYF